This record concerns one T cell receptor beta chain sequence. This entry belongs to a study of blood T cell repertoires in COVID-19. In the study overall: PBMCs, B-cell-depleted T cells, or T cells were the source of the cDNA or gDNA that made up the material.

With 0 bases clipped from V and 3 bases from J, the junction kept 2 bases outside the gene matches. The length of the CDR3 is 14 residues. The germline V gene encodes CDR1 MNHNY and CDR2 SVGAGI (reference sequence). Measured with immunoSEQ multiplex PCR; TCRdb has only the in-frame clones, and not every one. The table lists about 170,000 clones, approximately 91% of them singletons. The sequenced material came from peripheral blood. The rearrangement links TRBV6-6 to TRBJ2-7; TRBD2 matches at 7 bases. The TCR was taken from a man aged 18 to 30 with COVID-19, enrolled during active disease. The DNA of the CDR3 is TGTGCCAGCAGTTACTCGAGGACTAGCTACGAGCAGTACTTC. Its translation is CASSYSRTSYEQYF.